Below are 16 T cell receptor beta chains sequenced from a single sample in a study of cytomegalovirus exposure and HLA in healthy donors listed by TCRdb under 2017. Receptors were amplified or captured by the immunoSEQ multiplex PCR assay. The table comes from immuneACCESS by way of TCRdb, which keeps in-frame sequences with V and J called. Part of the clones is missing from these tables; in studies checked, under half for an unresolved V gene and the rest for unknown reasons. This sample holds 150,000 to 200,000 clones; over 85% were observed only once. The ten largest clones represent around 4.4% of the sample. Sequenced input: PBMCs. These receptors all come from a man younger than 35 in good health and CMV-seropositive.

This chain links TRBV7-9 with TRBJ2-3; 10 nucleotides align to TRBD2. CDR3 length: 18 residues. The V segment lost 5 bases and the J segment 3 bases; nucleotides outside the gene matches: 14. Germline V gene data show CDR1 as SEHNR and CDR2 as FQNEAQ (reference sequence). For the CDR3, the DNA is TGTGCCAGCAGCCCTAGGCGCTGGCTAGCGGGAGTAACAGATACGCAGTATTTT. Amino acids: CASSPRRWLAGVTDTQYF.

The V call is TRBV6-5, the J call TRBJ2-7, with 8 bases that match TRBD1. This CDR3 spans 15 amino acids. J gave up 4 bases and V 2 bases, and 7 bases lay outside the gene matches. Germline V CDR1 and CDR2: MNHEY, SVGAGI. CDR3 region: CASSYDGTGDYEQYF. For the CDR3, the DNA is TGTGCCAGCAGTTACGACGGGACAGGCGATTACGAGCAGTACTTC.

This rearrangement joins TRBV28 to TRBJ2-7, with D perhaps TRBD2 (5 bases). Germline V lookup: CDR1 MDHEN, CDR2 SYDVKM. Trimming stripped 5 bases from V and 8 bases from J, with 13 bases between. The length of the CDR3 is 12 residues. CDR3 region: CASSTPGNQQYF. CDR3 in DNA: TGTGCCAGCAGTACCCCCGGGAACCAGCAGTACTTC.

The rearrangement joins TRBV4-1 to TRBJ2-2; 9 nucleotides match TRBD2. Germline loops: CDR1 MGHRA, CDR2 YSYEKL. This CDR3 has 15 residues. The V and J ends lost 2 bases and 5 bases, in that order; junction bases with no gene match: 3. The CDR3 region has the DNA TGCGCCAGCAGCCAATTGGGACTAGCAACCGGGGAGCTGTTTTTT. Encoded protein: CASSQLGLATGELFF.

This clone is a singleton in its sample. This sequence joins TRBV5-1 and TRBJ2-1; 8 nucleotides line up with TRBD1. The trim removed 3 bases at V and 5 bases at J, leaving 10 bases unmatched. The CDR3 sequence is 16 residues long. The V gene's germline CDR1 is SGHRS and CDR2 YFSETQ. The CDR3 region has the DNA TGCGCCAGCAGCTACGGAGACAGGGGTGTCAACAATGAGCAGTTCTTC. It translates to CASSYGDRGVNNEQFF.

This clone was seen once. The chain recombines TRBV27 with TRBJ1-1; tentative D call: TRBD1 (6 bases). Trimming stripped 5 bases from V and 4 bases from J, with 11 bases between. This CDR3 spans 13 amino acids. Germline loops: CDR1 MNHEY, CDR2 SMNVEV (reference sequence). CDR3 sequence reads: CASSLYRATEAFF. As DNA, the CDR3 is TGTGCCAGCAGTCTTTACAGGGCCACTGAAGCTTTCTTT.

This chain uses TRBV11-3 with TRBJ1-1; 9 nucleotides line up with TRBD1. The CDR3 is made up of 14 amino acids. CDR1 is SGHNT and CDR2 is YENEEA in the germline V gene. J gave up 10 bases and V 5 bases, and 11 bases lay outside the gene matches. The CDR3 sequence is CASSQEKATGGAFF. The CDR3 nucleotides read TGTGCCAGCAGCCAGGAGAAAGCGACAGGGGGAGCTTTCTTT. Drawing the rest from reference TRBV11-3 and TRBJ1-1, the complete variable domain is EAGVVQSPRYKIIEKKQPVAFWCNPISGHNTLYWYLQNLGQGPELLIRYENEEAVDDSQLPKDRFSAERLKGVDSTLKIQPAELGDSAVYLCASSQEKATGGAFFGQGTRLTVV.

V usage is TRBV6-1 and J usage is TRBJ2-3; 14 bases are shared with TRBD2. The CDR3 has 15 residues. Germline V CDR1 and CDR2: MNHNS, SASEGT. The V and J ends lost 4 bases and 4 bases, in that order; junction bases with no gene match: 1. The CDR3 sequence is CASSGLAGGPDTQYF. CDR3 coding DNA: TGTGCCAGCAGTGGACTAGCGGGAGGGCCAGATACGCAGTATTTT.

This clone was observed a single time. The chain carries TRBV9 and TRBJ2-7; D may be TRBD2 (6 bases). This CDR3 contains 13 residues. The V gene's germline CDR1 is SGDLS and CDR2 YYNGEE. The germline V and J ends were trimmed by 5 bases and 2 bases, with 11 bases remaining between them. The CDR3: CASSGTGTYEQYF. DNA for the CDR3: TGTGCCAGCAGTGGGACTGGCACCTACGAGCAGTACTTC.

The V gene is TRBV27, the J gene TRBJ1-1, with 9 positions matching TRBD1. The CDR3 extends over 12 amino acids. With V trimmed by 6 bases and J by 9 bases, 5 bases remained unmatched. In germline, CDR1 is MNHEY, CDR2 SMNVEV (reference sequence). For the CDR3, the DNA is TGTGCCAGCAGCAACAGGGGGCTAAAAGCTTTCTTT. The encoded protein is CASSNRGLKAFF.

The chain recombines TRBV6-1 with TRBJ1-1; 9 bases are shared with TRBD1. Germline-derived CDR1 and CDR2 are MNHNS and SASEGT. The CDR3 runs to 15 residues. With 5 bases clipped from V and 5 bases from J, the junction kept 9 bases outside the gene matches. The CDR3 reads CASSPRTGAFTEAFF. The CDR3 nucleotides are TGTGCCAGCAGTCCCCGGACAGGGGCATTTACTGAAGCTTTCTTT.

V usage is TRBV6-5 and J usage is TRBJ2-7, with a tentative D call TRBD1 (6 bases). The CDR3 is made up of 15 amino acids. V gave up 6 bases and J gave up 3 bases, with 18 bases separating them. Germline loops: CDR1 MNHEY, CDR2 SVGAGI. This CDR3 is CASRQYPTGLYEQYF. CDR3 in DNA: TGTGCCAGCAGGCAATACCCGACAGGTCTCTACGAGCAGTACTTC.

The rearrangement links TRBV10-3 to TRBJ2-1, with TRBD2 matching over 11 bases. The germline gives CDR1 ENHRY, CDR2 SYGVKD. The V and J ends lost 5 bases and 4 bases, in that order; junction bases with no gene match: 1. CDR3 length equals 14 residues. CDR3 DNA sequence: TGTGCCATCAGTAGGACTAGCGGGTACAATGAGCAGTTCTTC. Translation gives CAISRTSGYNEQFF.

The J gene is TRBJ2-1, the V gene TRBV13; 10 nucleotides line up with TRBD2. Germline assignment: CDR1 PRHDT and CDR2 FYEKMQ (reference sequence). This CDR3 has 19 amino acids. V trimming: 0 bases; J trimming: 8 bases; junction bases outside the gene matches: 16. As DNA, the CDR3 is TGTGCCAGCAGCTTAGGCCTAAGGGCTAGCGGGAGCCACCGCGATGAGCAGTTCTTC. This translates into CASSLGLRASGSHRDEQFF.

The chain carries TRBV7-2 and TRBJ2-5, with 9 bases matching TRBD2. The V gene end was trimmed by 1 base and the J gene end by 3 bases; junction bases not matched to a gene: 3. Germline-derived CDR1 and CDR2 are SGHTA and FQGNSA. The CDR3 sequence is 15 residues long. The CDR3 sequence is CASSLVASGKETQYF. The CDR3 bases are TGTGCCAGCAGCTTAGTTGCTAGCGGGAAAGAGACCCAGTACTTC.

The V gene is TRBV13, the J gene TRBJ2-1; 13 nucleotides align to TRBD2. CDR3 length: 16 residues. The J segment lost 9 bases and the V segment lost 4 bases, leaving 9 bases of the junction unmatched. Germline V gene data show CDR1 as PRHDT and CDR2 as FYEKMQ (reference sequence). In nucleotides, the CDR3 is TGTGCCAGCAGCTGGGGACTAGCGGGAATTGTCTCTGAGCAGTTCTTC. This translates into CASSWGLAGIVSEQFF.